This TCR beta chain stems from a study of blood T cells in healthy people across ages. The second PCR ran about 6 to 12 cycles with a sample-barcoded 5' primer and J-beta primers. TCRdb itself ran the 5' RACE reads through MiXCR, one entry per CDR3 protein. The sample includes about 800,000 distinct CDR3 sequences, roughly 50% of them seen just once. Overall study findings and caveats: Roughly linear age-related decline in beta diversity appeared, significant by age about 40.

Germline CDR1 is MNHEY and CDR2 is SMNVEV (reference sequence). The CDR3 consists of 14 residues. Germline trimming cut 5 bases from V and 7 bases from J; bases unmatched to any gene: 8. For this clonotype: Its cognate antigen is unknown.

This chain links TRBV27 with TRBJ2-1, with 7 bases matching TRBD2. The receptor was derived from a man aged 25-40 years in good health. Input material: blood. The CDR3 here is CASSVDLAENEQFF. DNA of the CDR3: TGTGCCAGCAGTGTCGACCTAGCGGAGAATGAGCAGTTCTTC.